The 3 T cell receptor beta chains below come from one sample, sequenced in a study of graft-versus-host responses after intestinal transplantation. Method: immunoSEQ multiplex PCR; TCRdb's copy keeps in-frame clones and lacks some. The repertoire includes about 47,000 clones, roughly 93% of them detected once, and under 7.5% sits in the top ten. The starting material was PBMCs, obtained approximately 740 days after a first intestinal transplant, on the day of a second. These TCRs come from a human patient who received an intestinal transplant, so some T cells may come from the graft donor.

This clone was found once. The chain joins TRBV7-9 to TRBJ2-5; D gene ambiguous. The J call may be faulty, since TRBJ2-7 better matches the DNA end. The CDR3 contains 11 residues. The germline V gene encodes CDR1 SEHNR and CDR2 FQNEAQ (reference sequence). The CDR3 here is CASSLGTEQYF. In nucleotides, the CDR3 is TGTGCCAGCAGCTTAGGAACCGAGCAGTACTTC.

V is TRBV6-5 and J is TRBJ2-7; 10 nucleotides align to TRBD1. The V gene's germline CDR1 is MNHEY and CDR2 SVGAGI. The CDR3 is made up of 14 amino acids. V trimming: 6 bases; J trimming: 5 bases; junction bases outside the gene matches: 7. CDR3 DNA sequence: TGTGCCAGCAGATCCCGGGACAGGGGCCACGAGCAGTACTTC. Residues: CASRSRDRGHEQYF.

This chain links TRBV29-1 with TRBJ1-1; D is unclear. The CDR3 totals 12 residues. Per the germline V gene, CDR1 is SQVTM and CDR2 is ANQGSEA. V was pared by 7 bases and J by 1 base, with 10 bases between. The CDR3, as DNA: TGCAGCGCCGTATCGGGGAACACTGAAGCTTTCTTT. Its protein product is CSAVSGNTEAFF. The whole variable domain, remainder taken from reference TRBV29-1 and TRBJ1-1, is SAVISQKPSRDICQRGTSLTIQCQVDSQVTMMFWYRQQPGQSLTLIATANQGSEATYESGFVIDKFPISRPNLTFSTLTVSNMSPEDSSIYLCSAVSGNTEAFFGQGTRLTVV.